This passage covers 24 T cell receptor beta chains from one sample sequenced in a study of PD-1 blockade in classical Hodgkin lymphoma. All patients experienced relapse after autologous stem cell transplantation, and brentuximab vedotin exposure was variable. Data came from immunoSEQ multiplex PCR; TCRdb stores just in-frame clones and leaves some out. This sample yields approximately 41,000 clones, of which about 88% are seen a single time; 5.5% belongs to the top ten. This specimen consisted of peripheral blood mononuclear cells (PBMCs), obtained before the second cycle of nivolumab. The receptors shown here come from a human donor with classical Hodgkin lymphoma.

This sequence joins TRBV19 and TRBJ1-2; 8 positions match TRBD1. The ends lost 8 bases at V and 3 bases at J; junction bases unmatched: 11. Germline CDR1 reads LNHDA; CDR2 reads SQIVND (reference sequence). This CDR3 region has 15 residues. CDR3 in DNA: TGTGCCAGTGGCGGGGACAGGCTCGGCGACTATGGCTACACCTTC. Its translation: CASGGDRLGDYGYTF. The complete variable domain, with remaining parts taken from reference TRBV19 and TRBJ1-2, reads DGGITQSPKYLFRKEGQNVTLSCEQNLNHDAMYWYRQDPGQGLRLIYYSQIVNDFQKGDIAEGYSVSREKKESFPLTVTSAQKNPTAFYLCASGGDRLGDYGYTFGSGTRLTVV.

CDR3 residues: CASSQDRVSYEQYF. The CDR3 bases are TGCGCCAGCAGCCAAGATCGAGTATCCTACGAGCAGTACTTC. This chain uses TRBV4-3 with TRBJ2-7; D gene ambiguous. V was shortened by 0 bases and J by 1 base, with 7 bases between the two germline ends. This CDR3 is built from 14 residues. CDR1 is LGHNA, CDR2 YSLEER, per germline.

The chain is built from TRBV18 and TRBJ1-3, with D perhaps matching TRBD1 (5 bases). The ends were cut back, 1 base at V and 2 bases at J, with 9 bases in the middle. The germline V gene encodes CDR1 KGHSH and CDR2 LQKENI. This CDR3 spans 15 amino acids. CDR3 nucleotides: TGTGCCAGCTCACCACGCAGGGACCCTGGAAACACCATATATTTT. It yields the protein CASSPRRDPGNTIYF.

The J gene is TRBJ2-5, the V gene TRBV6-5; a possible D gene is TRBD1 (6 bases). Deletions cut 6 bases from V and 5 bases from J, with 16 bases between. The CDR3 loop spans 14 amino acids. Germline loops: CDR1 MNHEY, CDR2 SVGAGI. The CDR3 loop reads CASSRGRGTETQYF. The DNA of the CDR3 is TGTGCCAGCAGCCGGGGCAGGGGAACGGAGACCCAGTACTTC.

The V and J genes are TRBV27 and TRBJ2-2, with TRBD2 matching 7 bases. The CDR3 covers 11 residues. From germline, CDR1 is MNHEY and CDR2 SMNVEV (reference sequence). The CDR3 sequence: CASGDFRELFF. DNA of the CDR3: TGTGCGAGCGGGGACTTTCGGGAGCTGTTTTTT.

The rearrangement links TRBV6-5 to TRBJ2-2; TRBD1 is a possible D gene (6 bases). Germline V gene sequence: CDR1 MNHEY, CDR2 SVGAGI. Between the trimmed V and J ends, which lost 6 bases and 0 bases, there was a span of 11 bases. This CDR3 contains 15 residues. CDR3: CASRPGHSNTGELFF. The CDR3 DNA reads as TGTGCCAGCAGGCCGGGACATTCGAACACCGGGGAGCTGTTTTTT.

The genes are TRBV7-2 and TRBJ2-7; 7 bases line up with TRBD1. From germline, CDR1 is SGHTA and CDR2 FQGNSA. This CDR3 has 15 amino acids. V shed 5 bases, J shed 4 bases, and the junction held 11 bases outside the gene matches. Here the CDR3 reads CASSGRTGYLYEQYF. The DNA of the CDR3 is TGTGCCAGCAGCGGGCGGACAGGTTACCTTTACGAGCAGTACTTC.

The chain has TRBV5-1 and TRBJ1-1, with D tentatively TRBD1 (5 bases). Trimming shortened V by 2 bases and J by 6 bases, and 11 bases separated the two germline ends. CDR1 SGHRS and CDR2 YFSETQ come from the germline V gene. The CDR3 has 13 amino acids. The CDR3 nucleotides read TGCGCCAGCAGCTTAGAGGGGATTCCTGAAGCTTTCTTT. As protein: CASSLEGIPEAFF.

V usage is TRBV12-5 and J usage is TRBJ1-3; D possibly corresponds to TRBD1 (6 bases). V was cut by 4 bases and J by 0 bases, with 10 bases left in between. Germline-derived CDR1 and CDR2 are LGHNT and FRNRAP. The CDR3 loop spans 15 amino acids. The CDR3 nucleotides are TGTGCTAGTGGTTCGGGGGCGGACTCTGGAAACACCATATATTTT. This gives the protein CASGSGADSGNTIYF.

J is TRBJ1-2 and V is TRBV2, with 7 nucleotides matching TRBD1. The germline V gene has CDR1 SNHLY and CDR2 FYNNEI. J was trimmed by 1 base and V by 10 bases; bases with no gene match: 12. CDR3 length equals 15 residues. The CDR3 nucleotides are TGTGCCACTTTACAGGGGACCCTGCATAACTATGGCTACACCTTC. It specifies CATLQGTLHNYGYTF.

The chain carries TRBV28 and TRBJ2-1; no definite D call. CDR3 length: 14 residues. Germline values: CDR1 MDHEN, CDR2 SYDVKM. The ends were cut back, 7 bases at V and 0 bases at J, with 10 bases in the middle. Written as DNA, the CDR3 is TGTGCCAGCACCCGAACTGGCTCCTACAATGAGCAGTTCTTC. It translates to CASTRTGSYNEQFF.

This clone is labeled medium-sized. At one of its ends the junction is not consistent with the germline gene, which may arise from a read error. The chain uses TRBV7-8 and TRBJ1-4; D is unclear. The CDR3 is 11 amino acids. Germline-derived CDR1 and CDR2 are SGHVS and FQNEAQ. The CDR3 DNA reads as TGTGCCAGCAGCTTAACCTTGATGCACCTTTTT. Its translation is CASSLTLMHLF.

The CDR3 DNA follows: TGTGCCAGCAGCAAACGGGAAGGAGCCTACAATGAGCAGTTCTTC. Its protein product is CASSKREGAYNEQFF. The chain is built from TRBV7-2 and TRBJ2-1, with a possible D match to TRBD2 (5 bases). The CDR3 contains 15 residues. Germline V CDR1 and CDR2: SGHTA, FQGNSA. The V end lost 5 bases, the J end lost 2 bases, and 13 bases lay between the germline ends.

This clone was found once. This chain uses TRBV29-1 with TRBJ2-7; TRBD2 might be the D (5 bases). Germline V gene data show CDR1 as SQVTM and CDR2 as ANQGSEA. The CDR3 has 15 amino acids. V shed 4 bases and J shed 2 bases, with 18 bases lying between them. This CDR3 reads CSVGGGSGITYEQYF. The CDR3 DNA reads TGCAGCGTTGGAGGCGGTTCGGGGATCACCTACGAGCAGTACTTC.

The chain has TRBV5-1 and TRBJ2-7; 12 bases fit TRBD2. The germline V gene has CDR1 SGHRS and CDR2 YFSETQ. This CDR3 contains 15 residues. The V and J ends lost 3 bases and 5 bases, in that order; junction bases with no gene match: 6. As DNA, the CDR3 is TGCGCCAGCAGCTGGACTAGCGGGAATTGGGACGAGCAGTACTTC. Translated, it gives CASSWTSGNWDEQYF.

The CDR3: CASRRTSGYEQYF. DNA for the CDR3: TGTGCCAGCAGGCGGACTAGCGGCTACGAGCAGTACTTC. The genes are TRBV6-1 and TRBJ2-7; 10 bases agree with TRBD2. The CDR3 sequence is 13 residues long. The ends lost 6 bases at V and 3 bases at J; junction bases unmatched: 2. Germline assignment: CDR1 MNHNS and CDR2 SASEGT.

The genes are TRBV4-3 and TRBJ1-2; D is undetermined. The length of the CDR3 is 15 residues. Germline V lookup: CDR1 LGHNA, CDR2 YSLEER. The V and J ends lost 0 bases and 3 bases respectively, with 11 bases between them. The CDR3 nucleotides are TGCGCCAGCAGCCAAGAGAGTGGCGGATACTATGGCTACACCTTC. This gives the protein CASSQESGGYYGYTF.

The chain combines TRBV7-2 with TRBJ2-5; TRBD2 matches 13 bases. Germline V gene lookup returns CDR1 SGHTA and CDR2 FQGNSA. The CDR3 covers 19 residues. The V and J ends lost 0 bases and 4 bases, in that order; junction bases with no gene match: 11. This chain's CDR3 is CASSLALGTSGEGRETQYF. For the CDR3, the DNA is TGTGCCAGCAGCTTAGCGCTGGGGACTAGCGGGGAAGGGAGAGAGACCCAGTACTTC.

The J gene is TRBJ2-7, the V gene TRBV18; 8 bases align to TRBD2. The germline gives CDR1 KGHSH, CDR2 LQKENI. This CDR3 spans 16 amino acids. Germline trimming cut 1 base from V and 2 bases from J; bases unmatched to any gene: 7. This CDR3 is CASSPRQAGGTYEQYF. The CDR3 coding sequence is TGTGCCAGCTCACCACGGCAGGCGGGGGGTACCTACGAGCAGTACTTC.

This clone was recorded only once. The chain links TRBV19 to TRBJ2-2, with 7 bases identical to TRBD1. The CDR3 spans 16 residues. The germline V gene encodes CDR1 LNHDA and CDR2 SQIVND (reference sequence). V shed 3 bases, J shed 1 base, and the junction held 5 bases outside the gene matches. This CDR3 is CASSIKGAMNTGELFF. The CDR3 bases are TGTGCCAGTAGTATTAAGGGGGCAATGAACACCGGGGAGCTGTTTTTT.

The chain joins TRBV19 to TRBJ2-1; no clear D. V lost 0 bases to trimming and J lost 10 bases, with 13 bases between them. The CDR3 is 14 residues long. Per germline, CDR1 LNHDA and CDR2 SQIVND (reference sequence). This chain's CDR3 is CASSIEGWAREQFF. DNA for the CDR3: TGTGCCAGTAGTATAGAGGGCTGGGCCAGAGAGCAGTTCTTC.

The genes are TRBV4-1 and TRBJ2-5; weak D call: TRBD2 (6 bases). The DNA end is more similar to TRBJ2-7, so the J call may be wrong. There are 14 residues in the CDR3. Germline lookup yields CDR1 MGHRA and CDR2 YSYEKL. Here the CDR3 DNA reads TGCGCCAGCAGCCAGGAGGGATTCTCCTACGAGCAGTACTTC. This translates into CASSQEGFSYEQYF.

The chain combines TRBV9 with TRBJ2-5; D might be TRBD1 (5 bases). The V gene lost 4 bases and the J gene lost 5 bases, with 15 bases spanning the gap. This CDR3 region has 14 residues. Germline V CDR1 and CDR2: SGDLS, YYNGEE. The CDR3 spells CASSSRPGWETQYF. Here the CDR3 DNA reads TGTGCCAGCAGCTCCCGACCAGGGTGGGAGACCCAGTACTTC.

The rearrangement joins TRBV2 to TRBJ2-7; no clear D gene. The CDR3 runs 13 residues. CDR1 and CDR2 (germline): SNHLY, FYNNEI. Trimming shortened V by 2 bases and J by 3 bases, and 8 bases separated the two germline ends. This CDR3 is CASSERASYEQYF. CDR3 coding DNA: TGTGCCAGCAGTGAACGGGCGAGCTACGAGCAGTACTTC.